This T cell receptor (beta chain) stems from a study of blood T cell repertoires in COVID-19. Study background: Sample material is recorded as cDNA or gDNA derived from T cells, B-cell-depleted T cells, or PBMCs.

The germline V gene encodes CDR1 SGDLS and CDR2 YYNGEE. V lost 2 bases and J lost 2, with 10 bases in between. The CDR3 spans 14 residues. Authors' data handling: Estimates of nucleated cell counts were drawn from the amplification of reference gene primers. Data came from immunoSEQ multiplex PCR; TCRdb stores just in-frame clones and leaves some out. The V and J calls and clone size come from that table; D and trimming were worked out from the DNA. The sample records about 220,000 clones, about 80% being singletons. Living in roughly 25 US areas, the participants were between about 18 and 100 years of age. Self-reported history from a screening survey and questionnaire set each donor's cohort.

The V and J genes are TRBV9 and TRBJ1-1; no clear D. Sequencing used PBMCs or T cells enriched from blood (not recorded which). The clonotype was recovered from a middle-aged woman with acute COVID-19. The DNA for the CDR3 is TGTGCCAGCAGCGTCCGACACTCAAACACTGAAGCTTTCTTT. Amino acid sequence: CASSVRHSNTEAFF.